This T cell receptor beta chain comes out of a study of T cells in Graves' hyperthyroidism and ophthalmopathy. Study-wide points: The model predicted ophthalmopathy a median around 6.5 months before onset.

Unmatched junction bases numbered 2, after V lost 3 bases and J lost 3 bases. The CDR3 is made up of 14 amino acids. A remark on this clonotype: Its antigen is unidentified.

The TCR beta CDR3 regions underwent amplification using RNA transcripts as the source. In the first-round RT-PCR of the TCR CDR3, the HTBI primer set was used. TCRdb fed the multiplex PCR reads into MiXCR, producing one record per CDR3 protein. The sample consists of more than 250,000 distinct CDR3 sequences, 12% to 15% of them appearing once. The TCR sequence derives from a woman aged 45 to 65 with Graves' hyperthyroidism that later progressed to Graves' ophthalmopathy. The sample taken for sequencing was blood. The chain carries TRBV12-3 or TRBV12-4 and TRBJ1-2; 9 bases align to TRBD1. CDR3 in amino acids: CASSFGQGYYGYTF. The CDR3 DNA follows: TGTGCCAGCAGTTTCGGACAGGGGTACTATGGCTACACCTTC.